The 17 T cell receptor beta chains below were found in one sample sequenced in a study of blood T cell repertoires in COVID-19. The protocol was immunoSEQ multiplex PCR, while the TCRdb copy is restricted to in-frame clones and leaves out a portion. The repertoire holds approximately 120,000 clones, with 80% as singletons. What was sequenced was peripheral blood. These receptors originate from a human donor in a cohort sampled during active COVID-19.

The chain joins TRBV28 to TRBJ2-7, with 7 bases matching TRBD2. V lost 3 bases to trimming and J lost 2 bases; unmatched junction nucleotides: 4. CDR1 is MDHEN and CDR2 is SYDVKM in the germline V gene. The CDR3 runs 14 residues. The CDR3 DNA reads TGTGCCAGCAGTTTGAGGGACTATCCCTACGAGCAGTACTTC. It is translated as CASSLRDYPYEQYF.

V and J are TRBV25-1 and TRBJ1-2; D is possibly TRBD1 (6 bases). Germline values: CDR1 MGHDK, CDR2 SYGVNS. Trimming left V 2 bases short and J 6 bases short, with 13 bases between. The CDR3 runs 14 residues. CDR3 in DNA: TGTGCCAGCAGTGAACCCACAGGGTTTCATGGCTACACCTTC. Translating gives CASSEPTGFHGYTF.

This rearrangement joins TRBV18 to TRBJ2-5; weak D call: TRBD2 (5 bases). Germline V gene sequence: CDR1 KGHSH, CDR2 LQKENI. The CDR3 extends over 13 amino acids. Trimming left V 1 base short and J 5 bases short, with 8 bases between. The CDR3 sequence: CASSPRGQETQYF. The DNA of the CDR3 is TGTGCCAGCTCACCACGAGGGCAGGAGACCCAGTACTTC.

DNA for the CDR3: TGTGCCATCAGGCCGACACCTAGCACAGATACGCAGTATTTT. Amino acids: CAIRPTPSTDTQYF. This chain links TRBV10-3 with TRBJ2-3, with D unresolved. CDR3 size: 14 residues. Trimming left V 6 bases short and J 0 bases short, with 10 bases between. Germline CDR1 is ENHRY and CDR2 is SYGVKD.

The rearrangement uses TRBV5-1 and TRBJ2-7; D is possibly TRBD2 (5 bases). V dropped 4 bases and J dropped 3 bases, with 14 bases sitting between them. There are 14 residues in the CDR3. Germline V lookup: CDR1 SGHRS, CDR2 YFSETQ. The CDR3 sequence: CASSPGLGFYEQYF. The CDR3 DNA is TGCGCCAGCAGCCCTGGACTCGGCTTCTACGAGCAGTACTTC. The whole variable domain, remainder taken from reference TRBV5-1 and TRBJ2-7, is KAGVTQTPRYLIKTRGQQVTLSCSPISGHRSVSWYQQTPGQGLQFLFEYFSETQRNKGNFPGRFSGRQFSNSRSEMNVSTLELGDSALYLCASSPGLGFYEQYFGPGTRLTVT.

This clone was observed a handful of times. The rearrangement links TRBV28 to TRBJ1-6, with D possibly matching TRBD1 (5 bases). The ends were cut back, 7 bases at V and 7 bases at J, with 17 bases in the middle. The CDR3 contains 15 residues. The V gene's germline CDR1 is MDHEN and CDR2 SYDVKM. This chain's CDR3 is CASTPGGTTNSPLHF. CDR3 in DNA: TGTGCCAGCACCCCCGGGGGGACCACGAATTCACCCCTCCACTTT.

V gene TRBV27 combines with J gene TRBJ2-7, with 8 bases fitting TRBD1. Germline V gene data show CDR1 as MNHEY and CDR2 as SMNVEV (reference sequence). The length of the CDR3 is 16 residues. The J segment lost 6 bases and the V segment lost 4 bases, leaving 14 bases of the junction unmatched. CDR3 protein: CASSSGSRDRLSEQYF. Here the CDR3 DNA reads TGTGCCAGCAGTTCAGGATCCCGGGACAGGCTCTCCGAGCAGTACTTC.

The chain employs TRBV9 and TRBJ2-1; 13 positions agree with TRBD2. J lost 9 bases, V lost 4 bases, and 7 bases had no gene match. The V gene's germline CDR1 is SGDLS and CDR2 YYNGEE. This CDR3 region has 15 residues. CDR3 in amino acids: CASSTRTSGSGEQFF. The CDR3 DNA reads TGTGCCAGCAGCACCCGGACTAGCGGGAGCGGTGAGCAGTTCTTC. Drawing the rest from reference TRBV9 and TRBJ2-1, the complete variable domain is DSGVTQTPKHLITATGQRVTLRCSPRSGDLSVYWYQQSLDQGLQFLIQYYNGEERAKGNILERFSAQQFPDLHSELNLSSLELGDSALYFCASSTRTSGSGEQFFGPGTRLTVL.

CDR3 in DNA: TGTGCCAGCAGCTTAGGTCTGGACAGGTCCTGGGTCTTTGGCTACACCTTC. It specifies CASSLGLDRSWVFGYTF. The chain recombines TRBV7-2 with TRBJ1-2; 7 nucleotides align to TRBD1. CDR3 length equals 17 residues. J was trimmed by 7 bases and V by 1 base; bases with no gene match: 15. Germline V gene lookup returns CDR1 SGHTA and CDR2 FQGNSA.

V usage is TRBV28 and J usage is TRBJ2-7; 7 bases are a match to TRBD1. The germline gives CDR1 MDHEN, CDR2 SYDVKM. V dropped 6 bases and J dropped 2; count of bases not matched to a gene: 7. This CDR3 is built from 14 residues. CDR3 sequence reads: CASRKPGQTYEQYF. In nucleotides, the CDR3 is TGTGCCAGCAGAAAACCGGGACAGACCTACGAGCAGTACTTC. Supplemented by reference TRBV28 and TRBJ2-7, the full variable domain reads DVKVTQSSRYLVKRTGEKVFLECVQDMDHENMFWYRQDPGLGLRLIYFSYDVKMKEKGDIPEGYSVSREKKERFSLILESASTNQTSMYLCASRKPGQTYEQYFGPGTRLTVT.

The CDR3 loop is CASSLDSGDHGYTF. In nucleotides, the CDR3 is TGTGCCAGCAGCTTAGATTCGGGGGACCATGGCTACACCTTC. The J gene is TRBJ1-2, the V gene TRBV11-2, with TRBD1 as a possible D gene (5 bases). The CDR3 runs 14 residues. The V gene's germline CDR1 is SGHAT and CDR2 FQNNGV. Trimming took 0 bases from V and 6 from J, leaving 11 bases between them.

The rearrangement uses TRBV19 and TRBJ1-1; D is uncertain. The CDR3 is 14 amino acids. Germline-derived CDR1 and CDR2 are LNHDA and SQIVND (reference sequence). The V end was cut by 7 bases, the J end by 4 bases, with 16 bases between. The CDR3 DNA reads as TGTGCCAGTACCCTCACGCGGAGGGCCACTGAAGCTTTCTTT. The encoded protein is CASTLTRRATEAFF.

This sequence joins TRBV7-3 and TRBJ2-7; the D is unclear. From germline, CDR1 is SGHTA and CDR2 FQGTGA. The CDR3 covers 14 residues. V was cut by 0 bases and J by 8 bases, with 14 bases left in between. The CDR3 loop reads CASSLTAGSVQQYF. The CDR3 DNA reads TGTGCCAGCAGCTTAACGGCAGGATCGGTTCAGCAGTACTTC.

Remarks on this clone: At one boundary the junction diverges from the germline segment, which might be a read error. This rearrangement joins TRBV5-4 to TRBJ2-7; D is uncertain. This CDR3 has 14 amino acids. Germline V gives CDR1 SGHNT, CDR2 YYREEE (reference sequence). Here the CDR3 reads CASTLAAGTYEQYF. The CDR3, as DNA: TGTGCCAGCACCTTGGCGGCAGGAACCTACGAGCAGTACTTC.

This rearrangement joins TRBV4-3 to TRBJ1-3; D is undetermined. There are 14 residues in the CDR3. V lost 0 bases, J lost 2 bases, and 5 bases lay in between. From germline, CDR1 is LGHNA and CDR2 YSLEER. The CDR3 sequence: CASSQDAAGNTIYF. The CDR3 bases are TGCGCCAGCAGCCAAGATGCAGCTGGAAACACCATATATTTT.

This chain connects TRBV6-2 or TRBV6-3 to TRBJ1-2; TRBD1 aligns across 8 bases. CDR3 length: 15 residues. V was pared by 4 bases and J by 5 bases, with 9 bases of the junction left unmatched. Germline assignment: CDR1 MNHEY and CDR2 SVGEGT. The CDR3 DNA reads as TGTGCCAGCAGTTTCACCCGACAGGGGAGTTATGGCTACACCTTC. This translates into CASSFTRQGSYGYTF.

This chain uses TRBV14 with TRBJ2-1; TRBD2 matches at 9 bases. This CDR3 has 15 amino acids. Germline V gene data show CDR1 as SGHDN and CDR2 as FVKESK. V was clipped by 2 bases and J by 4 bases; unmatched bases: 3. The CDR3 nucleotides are TGTGCCAGCAGCCAACTAGCGGGGTTATACAATGAGCAGTTCTTC. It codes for CASSQLAGLYNEQFF.